This T cell receptor (beta chain) was captured in a study of CD8 T cells in Susac syndrome. Random-hexamer reverse transcription was applied to about 0.45 to 1 ug RNA. Multiplex PCR with immunoSEQ amplified the TCR beta CDR3 across 54 Vbeta and 13 Jbeta. TCRdb analysed the immunoSEQ multiplex PCR reads with MiXCR anew, one entry per CDR3 protein. The sample lists around 100,000 distinct CDR3 sequences, approximately 95% occurring once. Recently defined diagnostic criteria classed the Susac syndrome patients as definite or probable. TEMRA cells were FACS-enriched, unlike CD8+ and CD4+ T cells, which were negatively isolated. Germline V gene sequence: CDR1 MNHEY, CDR2 SMNVEV (reference sequence). The CDR3 runs 12 residues. The germline V and J ends were trimmed by 3 bases and 9 bases, with 9 bases remaining between them. This clonotype showed up just once.

Sequencing was performed on CD8+ T cells from PBMCs. The chain employs TRBV27 and TRBJ2-1; TRBD1 might be the D (6 bases). The TCR comes from a human donor with Susac syndrome. CDR3 nucleotides: TGTGCCAGCAGTTTGTTCAGGGGTGAGCAGTTCTTC. Amino acid sequence: CASSLFRGEQFF.